These T cell receptor beta chains were read from a single sample in a study of blood T cell repertoires in COVID-19. TCRdb's copy holds only in-frame clones and misses some; the assay was immunoSEQ multiplex PCR. Of around 140,000 clones in the sample, around 80% are singletons; the top ten hold roughly 2.2%. Specimen: PBMCs or T cells enriched from blood (not recorded which). The receptors were sampled from a middle-aged man with acute COVID-19. Each CDR3 is given with its conserved first and last residue. The D gene is left open where the match is weak. A row's size may be missing; if present it is once, few, many or a size class.

>16|TRBJ2-5|TRBV24-1|-|-
CATSDSRGSLRETQYF
TGTGCCACCAGTGACTCTAGGGGGTCTCTTAGGGAGACCCAGTACTTC
>14|TRBJ1-5|TRBV2|-|TRBD1
CASTGTGGDQPQHF
TGTGCCAGTACCGGGACAGGGGGCGACCAGCCCCAGCATTTT
>13|TRBJ2-7|TRBV5-1|-|TRBD2
CASRAGASYEQYF
TGCGCCAGCAGAGCGGGGGCCTCCTACGAGCAGTACTTC
>15|TRBJ2-2|TRBV5-4|-|-
CASSPGAGDTGELFF
TGTGCCAGCAGCCCCGGGGCAGGGGACACCGGGGAGCTGTTTTTT
>13|TRBJ2-5|TRBV18|-|-
CASSPGLQETQYF
TGTGCCAGCTCACCAGGGCTTCAAGAGACCCAGTACTTC
>12|TRBJ2-3|TRBV29-1|-|-
CSVTPSTDTQYF
TGCAGCGTCACACCTAGCACAGATACGCAGTATTTT
>12|TRBJ1-1|TRBV29-1|-|-
CSVEGQGTEAFF
TGCAGCGTTGAAGGTCAGGGAACTGAAGCTTTCTTT
>14|TRBJ2-7|TRBV3-1/TRBV3-2|-|-
CASSPGVLSYEQYF
TGTGCCAGCAGTCCAGGGGTCCTCTCCTACGAGCAGTACTTC
>15|TRBJ1-1|TRBV28|-|-
CASSFPTGFATEAFF
TGTGCCAGCAGTTTCCCTACAGGGTTTGCCACTGAAGCTTTCTTT
>10|TRBJ1-2|TRBV19|-|-
CASREGGHAF
TGTGCCAGTCGGGAGGGAGGGCACGCCTTC
>12|TRBJ2-3|TRBV30|-|-
CAWTGGPPSQYF
TGTGCCTGGACAGGGGGGCCCCCTTCGCAGTATTTT
>12|TRBJ1-1|TRBV5-6|-|-
CASSRRGTEAFF
TGTGCCAGCAGTAGAAGAGGCACTGAAGCTTTCTTT
>10|TRBJ2-1|TRBV6-5|-|-
CASTSNEQFF
TGTGCCAGCACGTCCAATGAGCAGTTCTTC
>15|TRBJ2-1|TRBV6-5|-|TRBD1
CASRTLGTGFNEQFF
TGTGCCAGCAGGACTCTCGGGACAGGGTTCAATGAGCAGTTCTTC
>15|TRBJ1-2|TRBV7-9|-|TRBD1
CASSLERGGDYGYTF
TGTGCCAGCAGCTTAGAGAGAGGGGGCGACTATGGCTACACCTTC
>15|TRBJ2-1|TRBV19|-|TRBD2
CASNGLAGGDNEQFF
TGTGCCAGTAACGGACTAGCGGGGGGTGACAATGAGCAGTTCTTC
>14|TRBJ2-7|TRBV19|-|TRBD2
CASSFSGGTYEQYF
TGTGCCAGTAGTTTTAGCGGGGGGACCTACGAGCAGTACTTC
>13|TRBJ2-7|TRBV19|-|-
CASSIDRGGEQYF
TGTGCCAGTAGTATAGATCGTGGAGGCGAGCAGTACTTC
>17|TRBJ2-1|TRBV7-3|-|TRBD2
CASSLAGGLAGTNEQFF
TGTGCCAGCAGCTTAGCGGGAGGACTAGCGGGGACAAATGAGCAGTTCTTC
>15|TRBJ2-3|TRBV18|-|TRBD2
CASSRASGGTDTQYF
TGTGCCAGCTCACGGGCTAGCGGGGGCACAGATACGCAGTATTTT
>13|TRBJ2-3|TRBV19|-|-
CASSIGGSGTQYF
TGTGCCAGTAGTATCGGGGGATCGGGTACGCAGTATTTT
>15|TRBJ2-5|TRBV7-3|-|TRBD1
CASSRGTGVGETQYF
TGTGCCAGCAGCCGCGGGACAGGGGTAGGGGAGACCCAGTACTTC
>15|TRBJ2-3|TRBV24-1|-|-
CATSDPRTGADTQYF
TGTGCCACCAGTGATCCGCGGACCGGGGCAGATACGCAGTATTTT
>13|TRBJ1-2|TRBV9|-|-
CASSVAREGGYTF
TGTGCCAGCAGCGTAGCCAGGGAAGGTGGCTACACCTTC
>16|TRBJ2-1|TRBV11-2|once|TRBD2
CASSLWGRALYNEQFF
TGTGCCAGCAGCTTATGGGGGAGGGCCCTCTACAATGAGCAGTTCTTC
>14|TRBJ2-1|TRBV6-1|-|TRBD1
CASSDGQGAGEQFF
TGTGCCAGCAGTGATGGCCAGGGGGCGGGTGAGCAGTTCTTC
>14|TRBJ1-5|TRBV15|few|TRBD1
CATSIDRGHQPQHF
TGTGCCACCAGCATTGACAGGGGGCATCAGCCCCAGCATTTT
>14|TRBJ2-1|TRBV18|-|-
CASSPSLAGDEQFF
TGTGCCAGCTCACCCTCACTAGCAGGTGATGAGCAGTTCTTC
>13|TRBJ1-5|TRBV6-1|-|-
CASSETHNQPQHF
TGTGCCAGCAGTGAAACACACAATCAGCCCCAGCATTTT
>14|TRBJ2-7|TRBV28|-|TRBD2
CASSFRGVTYEQYF
TGTGCCAGCAGTTTCCGGGGGGTTACCTACGAGCAGTACTTC
>13|TRBJ1-2|TRBV11-2|-|-
CASSFEQGYGYTF
TGTGCCAGCAGCTTCGAACAGGGCTATGGCTACACCTTC
>15|TRBJ1-4|TRBV7-9|-|-
CASSLGQGGNEKLFF
TGTGCCAGCAGCTTAGGGCAGGGAGGGAACGAAAAACTGTTTTTT
>15|TRBJ1-3|TRBV19|-|-
CASSSRPVSGNTIYF
TGTGCCAGTAGTTCCCGTCCTGTCTCTGGAAACACCATATATTTT
>14|TRBJ1-1|TRBV7-6|-|-
CASSLGRFNTEAFF
TGTGCCAGCAGCTTAGGCAGATTTAACACTGAAGCTTTCTTT
>14|TRBJ2-2|TRBV5-6|-|-
CASSLVGATGELFF
TGTGCCAGCAGCTTGGTGGGGGCCACCGGGGAGCTGTTTTTT
>16|TRBJ2-2|TRBV5-1|-|TRBD1
CASSQPGQGPTGELFF
TGCGCCAGCAGCCAACCGGGACAGGGACCCACCGGGGAGCTGTTTTTT
>17|TRBJ1-6|TRBV9|-|TRBD1
CASSADGTGLGDSPLHF
TGTGCCAGCAGCGCGGACGGGACAGGGCTGGGAGATTCACCCCTCCACTTT
>13|TRBJ1-2|TRBV6-1|-|-
CASSETGIYGYTF
TGTGCCAGCAGTGAAACGGGGATCTATGGCTACACCTTC
>14|TRBJ1-2|TRBV5-1|-|TRBD1
CASSFQGADYGYTF
TGCGCCAGCAGCTTCCAGGGGGCGGACTATGGCTACACCTTC
>15|TRBJ2-3|TRBV5-1|-|TRBD1
CASSLGPGGKDTQYF
TGCGCCAGCAGCTTGGGGCCAGGGGGTAAAGATACGCAGTATTTT
>13|TRBJ2-7|TRBV6-5|-|TRBD1
CASIDRGGSEQYF
TGTGCCAGCATCGACAGGGGTGGAAGCGAGCAGTACTTC
>15|TRBJ2-2|TRBV24-1|-|TRBD1
CATSWTGQGTGELFF
TGTGCCACCTCCTGGACAGGGCAGGGCACCGGGGAGCTGTTTTTT
>16|TRBJ2-7|TRBV6-6|-|-
CASSSPGTSLSYEQYF
TGTGCCAGCAGTAGCCCCGGGACATCTCTCTCCTACGAGCAGTACTTC
>15|TRBJ2-3|TRBV27|-|TRBD1
CASSPGQGSTDTQYF
TGTGCCAGCAGCCCCGGACAGGGAAGCACAGATACGCAGTATTTT
>16|TRBJ2-5|TRBV6-6|-|TRBD2
CASSYLGEGYQETQYF
TGTGCCAGCAGTTACTTAGGGGAGGGGTACCAAGAGACCCAGTACTTC
>15|TRBJ1-1|TRBV29-1|-|TRBD1
CSVEVYRDSSTEAFF
TGCAGCGTTGAAGTTTACCGGGACAGTAGCACTGAAGCTTTCTTT
>15|TRBJ2-5|TRBV18|-|TRBD2
CASSIVAGERETQYF
TGTGCCAGCTCAATCGTAGCGGGAGAAAGAGAGACCCAGTACTTC
>17|TRBJ2-2|TRBV5-1|-|TRBD1
CASSSGTGSANTGELFF
TGCGCCAGCAGCTCCGGGACAGGGTCCGCGAACACCGGGGAGCTGTTTTTT
>13|TRBJ1-1|TRBV7-9|-|-
CASSLSRNTEAFF
TGTGCCAGCAGCCTCAGTCGGAACACTGAAGCTTTCTTT
>18|TRBJ2-5|TRBV6-6|-|TRBD2
CASSQSGRAWRDQETQYF
TGTGCCAGCAGTCAGAGCGGGAGGGCCTGGAGGGACCAAGAGACCCAGTACTTC